Listed here are 5 T cell receptor beta chains from one sample, sequenced in a study of blood T cell repertoires in COVID-19. The assay was immunoSEQ multiplex PCR, and TCRdb's table has in-frame clones only and misses some. Counted here are 270,000 or so clones, approximately 84% occurring once; the ten biggest clones make up over 1.3%. Source material: peripheral blood. The receptors originated from a human donor with COVID-19, enrolled during active disease. The donor label of this sample is uncertain.

The rearrangement joins TRBV5-1 to TRBJ2-6; D gene uncertain. Germline lookup yields CDR1 SGHRS and CDR2 YFSETQ. The CDR3 covers 18 residues. V was cut by 6 bases and J by 0 bases, with 19 bases left in between. The CDR3 spells CASTATQAISSGANVLTF. As DNA, the CDR3 is TGCGCCAGCACCGCGACGCAGGCTATAAGCTCTGGGGCCAACGTCCTGACTTTC.

This sequence joins TRBV28 and TRBJ1-2; D is unresolved. The CDR3 is 11 amino acids. Trimming shortened V by 4 bases and J by 8 bases, and 8 bases separated the two germline ends. Germline V gene data show CDR1 as MDHEN and CDR2 as SYDVKM. This CDR3 is CASSSLRGYTF. CDR3 in DNA: TGTGCCAGCAGTTCTCTGCGGGGCTACACCTTC.

The genes are TRBV25-1 and TRBJ1-3, with D perhaps TRBD1 (5 bases). V shed 8 bases and J shed 2 bases, with 13 bases lying between them. Germline V gives CDR1 MGHDK, CDR2 SYGVNS. The length of the CDR3 is 14 residues. As DNA, the CDR3 is TGTGCCAGCCTGGACAATCTGCCTGGAAACACCATATATTTT. Protein: CASLDNLPGNTIYF.

The chain employs TRBV28 and TRBJ2-7; 7 bases fit TRBD2. The V segment lost 1 base and the J segment 6 bases; nucleotides outside the gene matches: 6. This CDR3 spans 14 amino acids. Germline lookup yields CDR1 MDHEN and CDR2 SYDVKM. In nucleotides, the CDR3 is TGTGCCAGCAGTTTATCGTCCGGGGGGTTCGAGCAGTACTTC. Protein: CASSLSSGGFEQYF.

This sequence joins TRBV7-9 and TRBJ1-5; D gene unclear. CDR1 is SEHNR, CDR2 FQNEAQ, per germline (reference sequence). The V gene lost 6 bases and the J gene lost 9 bases, with 15 bases spanning the gap. This CDR3 contains 13 residues. CDR3 nucleotide sequence: TGTGCCAGCAGTCGAACAGAGAAAGGGCCCCAGCATTTT. As protein: CASSRTEKGPQHF.